Sequencing of this T cell receptor beta chain was carried out in a study of T-cell reconstitution after alpha-beta-depleted transplantation in children. Unique molecular identifiers were built into the TCRbeta library. One entry per CDR3 protein results from TCRdb running MiXCR on the PCR reads. The data show around 960,000 distinct CDR3 sequences, with about 29% seen just once and approximately 30% held by the top ten. CDR1 KGHSH and CDR2 LQKENI come from the germline V gene. The CDR3 has 13 amino acids. Trimming took 1 base from V and 9 from J, leaving 10 bases between them. The clonotype originates from a boy under three years old who had a stem cell transplant for SCID, so the T cells may come from the graft donor. Here the sequenced sample was PBMCs, mostly from graft donor cells, taken 360 days after TCRalphabeta/CD19-depleted stem cell transplant. This chain links TRBV18 with TRBJ2-1; tentative D call: TRBD1 (5 bases). The CDR3 nucleotides are TGTGCCAGCTCACCACAAGGGGATAGTGAGCAGTTCTTC. Translated, it gives CASSPQGDSEQFF.